This entry features one TCR beta chain sequence. The antigen it binds to is not known. Base qualities are missing; no much larger clone stands one base away. Different DNA sequences within this sample yield the same CDR3. CD8 naive samples were obtained by positive selection for CCR7 among CD45RO-negative cells, yielding a CD45RA+CCR7+ population from which TemRA cells were excluded. The donors were healthy, HIV-negative adults with no recently reported acute infections or vaccinations. All donors were Caucasian adults living in Nashville, Tennessee, USA. After blood collection by leukapheresis, PBMCs were isolated using Ficoll-Histopaque density gradient centrifugation and then cryopreserved in the vapor phase of liquid nitrogen. Analytical flow cytometry was used to check the purity and quantity of each magnetically sorted T cell population. Each sorted fraction had its genomic DNA isolated and then quantified by UV absorbance on a Nanodrop 2000c.

V and J are truncated by 2 bases and 1 base respectively, leaving an intervening sequence of 7 bases. The CDR1 and CDR2 encoded by the germline V gene (reference sequence) are SGHNT and YYREEE. Including the terminal cysteine and phenylalanine, the CDR3 comprises 15 residues. Only the CDR3 part of the read is kept: 45 bases, read in frame from the first base. These data originate in a study of shared clonotypes between healthy human individuals (dated by TCRdb to 2018 to 2020). Regarding the research as a whole: The cohort included three men and a couple of women between 18 and 49 years of age. For each donor, three plates each were used for CD4 naive and CD4 memory, two plates were used for CD8 naive, and one plate was used for CD8 memory. To estimate repertoire size and how much clonotypes are shared between individuals, the study performed deep sequencing of blood TCR repertoires from a few healthy adults. Different laboratories and diverse techniques were used to prepare libraries and sequence TCR repertoires, to increase sequencing depth and limit assay-specific biases. Between about 0.94 and 8.9 billion PBMCs per donor were obtained by leukapheresis.

Results the study describes overall, beyond this receptor: Because the study included a small number of donors, the genetic and exposure-history diversity represented was limited. Compared with non-shared clonotypes, the clonotypes found in all four sorted-subset donors had higher generation probabilities. Across a handful of donors, roughly 5.1% of naive CD4, roughly 3.5% of naive CD8, about 2.3% of memory CD4, and under 0.45% of memory CD8 clonotypes were shared. Naive subsets generally had larger estimated clonotype richness than memory subsets. Sampling was restricted to blood, and TCR repertoires in tissue are likely to differ from TCR repertoires in blood. Based on pairwise subsampling, the degree of clonotype sharing among donors was expected to be affected by sequencing depth. Even with the large sequencing depth, rarefaction of the sorted-subset datasets indicated that sequencing was incomplete.

Using the deep immunoSEQ assay, multiplex PCR amplified TCR CDR3 regions from genomic DNA. For each cell subset, the extracted genomic DNA was distributed evenly across all wells of several immunoSEQ 96-well plates, and each plate served as one replicate. For sorted subsets, roughly 200 ng of genomic DNA, equivalent to tens of thousands of T cell genomes, went into each replicate PCR. Purified libraries were quantified with a Qubit 3.0 fluorometer, sized on a Bioanalyzer 2100, and re-quantified with the KAPA Library Quantification kit. Every immunoSEQ 96-well plate was sequenced on a dedicated single-read 150-cycle Illumina NextSeq 550 flow cell. For the original study's pipeline: Because only junctional sequences without quality scores were contained in the immunoSEQ output, filtering matching that applied to full-length reads could not be performed. Sequences were annotated with PyIR, a Python wrapper for IgBLAST v1.9, using IMGT germline references to assign V/J genes and CDR3. Reads were removed for weak V/J assignments (E-value above 1e-6), missing CDR3, stop codons, out-of-frame junctions, or ambiguous translated residues. A V3J clonotype was defined by an identical inferred V gene, J gene, and CDR3 amino acid sequence. Percentage overlap between repertoires was calculated by dividing the number of shared unique clonotypes by the size of the smaller repertoire. Richness of each repertoire was evaluated using RTK rarefaction, the Chao1 estimator, and Recon v2.1 estimates of unobserved clonotypes. OLGA was used to compute generation probabilities for all TCRbeta clonotypes that the gDNA method yielded from four donors. Held by TCRdb, this immuneACCESS table contains in-frame sequences only and omits some clones. Under half of the omission traces to an unresolved V gene where checked; the cause of the rest is unknown. The V and J calls and clone size were taken over from that table, and D and trimming were inferred from the DNA. The sample contains over 2 million clones, about 95% of them found a single time. Jointly, the top ten make up approximately 1.2% of the sample.

The V and J genes are TRBV5-4 and TRBJ2-6; TRBD1 is a weak D gene call, 6 bases matching. The sequence was obtained from a man between 18 and 35 years old in good health. Sequenced sample: naive CD8+ T cells sorted from blood. In the paper's terms, the cell subset or site label means: CD45RA+CCR7+. The DNA is as follows: TGTGCCAGCAGCTTCACAGGGTCTGGGGCCAACGTCCTGACTTTC. This is translated as CASSFTGSGANVLTF.